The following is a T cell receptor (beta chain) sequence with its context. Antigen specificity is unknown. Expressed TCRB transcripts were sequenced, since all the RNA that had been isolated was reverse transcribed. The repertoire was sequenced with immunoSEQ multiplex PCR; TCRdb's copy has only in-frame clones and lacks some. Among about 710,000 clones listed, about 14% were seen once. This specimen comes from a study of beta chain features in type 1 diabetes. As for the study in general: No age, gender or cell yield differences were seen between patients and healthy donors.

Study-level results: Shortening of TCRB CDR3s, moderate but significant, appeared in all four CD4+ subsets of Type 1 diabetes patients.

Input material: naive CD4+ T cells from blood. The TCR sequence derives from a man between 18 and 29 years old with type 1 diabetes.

The CDR3 sequence: CASRKGQGSYNEQFF. CDR3 nucleotide sequence: TGTGCCAGCAGGAAGGGACAGGGATCCTACAATGAGCAGTTCTTC. The chain has TRBV27 and TRBJ2-1, with 9 nucleotides matching TRBD1. V lost 6 bases to trimming and J lost 1 base; unmatched junction nucleotides: 4. CDR3 size: 15 residues. Looked up from germline, CDR1 is MNHEY and CDR2 is SMNVEV (reference sequence).